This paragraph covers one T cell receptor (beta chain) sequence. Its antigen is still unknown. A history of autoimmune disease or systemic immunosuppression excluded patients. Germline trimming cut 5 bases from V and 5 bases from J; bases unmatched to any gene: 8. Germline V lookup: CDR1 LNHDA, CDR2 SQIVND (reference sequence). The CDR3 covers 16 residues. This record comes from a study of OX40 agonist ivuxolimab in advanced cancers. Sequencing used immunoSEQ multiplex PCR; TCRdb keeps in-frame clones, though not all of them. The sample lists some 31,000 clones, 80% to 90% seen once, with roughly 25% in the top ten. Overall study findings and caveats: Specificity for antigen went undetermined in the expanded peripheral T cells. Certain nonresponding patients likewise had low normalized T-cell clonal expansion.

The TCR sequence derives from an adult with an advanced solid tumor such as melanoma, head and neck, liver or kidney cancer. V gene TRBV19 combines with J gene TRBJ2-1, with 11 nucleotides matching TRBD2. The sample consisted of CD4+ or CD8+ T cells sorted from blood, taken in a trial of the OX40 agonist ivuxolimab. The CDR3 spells CASSARGTSGHNEQFF. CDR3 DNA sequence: TGTGCCAGTAGTGCCCGCGGGACTAGCGGCCACAATGAGCAGTTCTTC.